This entry lists 3 T cell receptor beta chains sequenced from one sample in a study of blood T cells in healthy people across ages. A second PCR, run for about 7 to 11 cycles, used a sample-barcoded 5' primer plus a J-beta primer mix. TCRdb reprocessed the 5' RACE reads with MiXCR, giving one entry per CDR3 protein. There are about 1.5 million distinct CDR3 sequences in the sample; around two fifths occur only once, and under 8% lies in the top ten. The sequenced sample consisted of blood. The receptors stem from a woman aged 18-29 years in good health.

The table lists this clonotype with a few counts. This sequence joins TRBV4-1 and TRBJ1-1; D gene ambiguous. CDR3 length equals 15 residues. Between the trimmed V and J ends, which lost 1 base and 7 bases, there was a span of 16 bases. CDR1 and CDR2 from the germline V gene are MGHRA and YSYEKL. The CDR3 loop is CASSQVGKTTYEAFF. The CDR3 DNA reads as TGCGCCAGCAGCCAAGTCGGGAAGACCACTTATGAAGCTTTCTTT.

The table lists this clonotype with a count of one. The rearrangement uses TRBV20-1 and TRBJ2-3, with 8 bases that match TRBD2. The V and J ends lost 6 bases and 6 bases, in that order; junction bases with no gene match: 8. This CDR3 has 13 residues. Germline CDR1 is DFQATT and CDR2 is SNEGSKA (reference sequence). The CDR3 sequence: CSAPPGGLDTQYF. The CDR3 nucleotides are TGCAGTGCCCCCCCGGGGGGGCTTGATACGCAGTATTTT.

This clonotype has just a few counts. V and J are TRBV29-1 and TRBJ2-3, with D tentatively TRBD2 (5 bases). V was cut by 7 bases and J by 3 bases, with 17 bases left in between. This CDR3 is 14 amino acids long. Germline values: CDR1 SQVTM, CDR2 ANQGSEA. The CDR3 protein is CSATEGSMTDTQYF. The DNA for the CDR3 is TGCAGCGCAACAGAGGGCAGTATGACAGATACGCAGTATTTT.